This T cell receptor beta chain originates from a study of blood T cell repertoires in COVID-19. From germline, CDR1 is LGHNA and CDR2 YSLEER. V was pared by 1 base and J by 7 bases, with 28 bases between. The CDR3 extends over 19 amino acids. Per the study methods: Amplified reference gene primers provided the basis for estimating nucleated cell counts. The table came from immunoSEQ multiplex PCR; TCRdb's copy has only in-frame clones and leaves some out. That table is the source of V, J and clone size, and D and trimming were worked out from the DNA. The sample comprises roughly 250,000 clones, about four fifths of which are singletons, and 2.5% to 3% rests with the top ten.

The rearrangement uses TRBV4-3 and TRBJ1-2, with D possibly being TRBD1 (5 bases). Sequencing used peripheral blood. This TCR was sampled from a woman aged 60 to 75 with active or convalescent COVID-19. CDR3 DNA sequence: TGCGCCAGCAGCCAAGGAGATGGTGGGGCCTTGCGGCGGGGCCTTGGCTACACCTTC. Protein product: CASSQGDGGALRRGLGYTF.